The present T cell receptor (beta chain) was sequenced within a study of CXCR3-negative and CXCR3-positive naive CD8 T cells. Study-wide results and caveats: The study found that naive CXCR3-negative and CXCR3-positive cells shared TRBV-TRBJ usage, while memory cells differed.

Notes on this clonotype: Its matching antigen is unknown.

The germline gives CDR1 MNHEY, CDR2 SVGAGI. This CDR3 is 13 amino acids long. Libraries were UMI-labeled 5' RACE TRB cDNA. TCRdb re-called the 5' RACE reads; one entry per CDR3 protein, DNA not given. This repertoire includes approximately 26,000 distinct CDR3 sequences. The sequence came from a human donor in good health. Some clones in this sample may be carry-over from other donors' samples. The rearrangement joins TRBV6-5 to TRBJ2-7; the D call from TCRdb, TRBD1, cannot be confirmed without DNA. Material: naive CXCR3- CD8+ T cells from blood. The subset is: CD45RO-CCR7+CD27+CD95- naive CD8+ T cells lacking CXCR3 (TNR3-). The CDR3 is CASIGDRAHEQYF.